The T cell receptor beta chain described here comes from a study of T cells after posttransplantation cyclophosphamide (dated by TCRdb to about 2016). With respect to the entire study: Using TRB sequencing, the study followed how the T cell repertoire reconstituted after myeloablative bone marrow transplantation in which posttransplantation cyclophosphamide served as GVHD prophylaxis. Antigen receptor sequencing was done on samples from about 34 PTCy-treated patients and from some 15 related bone marrow donors of those patients. Blood from all 30 or so PTCy patients with 1-year posttransplant specimens was subjected to TRB sequencing. TRB sequencing was also done on up to roughly 3 additional blood samples from 2 to 5.2 years after transplant in 3 patients, and on pretransplant blood from several patients. Because TRA and TRB clonality were tightly correlated in roughly 10 samples, subsequent TCR analyses were focused on TRB only. Public TRB sequences were queried against a database of over 3,000 sequences associated with responses to pathogens, tumor antigens, self-antigens and alloantigens.

Worth noting for this clone: Its antigen is still unknown. Base quality data are lacking; no much larger clone is found one base away.

Here V drops 7 bases and J drops 8 bases, and the junction holds 8 bases not matched to any gene. The CDR3, cysteine through phenylalanine, is 15 amino acids long. CDR3 DNA is the only sequence kept; it has 45 bases, read in frame from the first base. Looking up the germline V gene yields CDR1 MNHNS and CDR2 SASEGT. Peripheral blood samples were provided by related bone marrow donors on the day of marrow donation. Peripheral blood and bone marrow mononuclear cells were isolated by Ficoll-Hypaque density centrifugation and cryopreserved. Sorting of CD4+ and CD8+ T cells, including naive and memory subsets, was performed by FACS on a FACSAria II. Genomic DNA was used for TRB sequencing, which was performed with the immunoSEQ assay at survey resolution or with the hsTCRB kit. Processing in the source paper ran as follows. Initial read processing used immunoSEQ software, and repertoire analyses used the LymphoSeq R package. For each TRB dataset, clonality was calculated as 1 minus normalized Shannon entropy, and the Gini coefficient was computed as well. To infer phenotypes in unsorted samples, TRB sequences from sorted subsets of the recipient or donor were mapped onto unsorted samples from the same recipient. TCRdb's version of the immuneACCESS table is confined to in-frame rearrangements and falls short of the full clone set. An unresolved V gene accounts for under half of the shortfall where checked; the remainder is of unknown origin. The DNA gave D and trimming, while V, J and clone size come from that table. Within this sample are some 7,400 clones, with approximately 84% of them counted one time only. 26% of the sample is held by the ten biggest clonotypes.

The investigation overall reported the following: Across the 45 to 55 patients, TRB clonality was highly associated with recipient CMV seropositivity and CMV reactivation, and diversity with PTCy was similar to that in the CNI/methotrexate controls. At 1-2 months, donor-recipient similarity was low but rose over the first year, and the later blood repertoires were often dominated by donor CD8+ memory clones. The TRB repertoires of T cells infiltrating skin or GI tract showed only limited overlap with the TRB repertoires of T cells in blood.

This chain is built from TRBV6-1 and TRBJ2-1; a stretch of 13 junction bases matches TRBD2. The clonotype comes from a woman aged 50 to 60 in good health and a related stem cell transplant donor. The specimen was memory CD4+ T cells sorted from blood. The nucleotides are TGTGCCAGCAACGGACTAGCGGGAGTGTTGGATGAGCAGTTCTTC. Translated, this gives CASNGLAGVLDEQFF.